Each of the 21 T cell receptor beta chains below was sequenced from the same sample in a study of technical replicates of blood from a few donors. Assay used: immunoSEQ multiplex PCR; TCRdb lists only in-frame clones, some missing. The sample records tens of thousands of clones, just under 95% being singletons. Sequenced sample: PBMCs. These receptor sequences come from a human donor in good health. Some clones in this sample may be carry-over from other donors' samples.

The chain is built from TRBV4-1 and TRBJ1-2, with TRBD1 matching over 7 bases. CDR3 length equals 17 residues. The V gene end was trimmed by 0 bases and the J gene end by 8 bases; junction bases not matched to a gene: 15. Germline CDR1 reads MGHRA; CDR2 reads YSYEKL. The CDR3 bases are TGCGCCAGCAGCCAAGAACCCGTGGGACAGTCCCAAGGGGGCTACACCTTC. This sequence encodes CASSQEPVGQSQGGYTF.

V gene TRBV11-2 combines with J gene TRBJ2-3; D gene uncertain. This CDR3 comprises 12 residues. Per germline, CDR1 SGHAT and CDR2 FQNNGV. The V end was cut by 8 bases, the J end by 6 bases, with 12 bases between. CDR3 DNA: TGTGCCAGCTCCCCCAACATGGATACGCAGTATTTT. Translating it yields CASSPNMDTQYF. Together with reference TRBV11-2 and TRBJ2-3, the CDR3 gives the full variable domain: EAGVAQSPRYKIIEKRQSVAFWCNPISGHATLYWYQQILGQGPKLLIQFQNNGVVDDSQLPKDRFSAERLKGVDSTLKIQPAKLEDSAVYLCASSPNMDTQYFGPGTRLTVL.

The chain combines TRBV4-1 with TRBJ2-7; 9 bases fit TRBD2. V shed 3 bases, J shed 3 bases, and the junction held 9 bases outside the gene matches. The CDR3 runs 16 residues. Germline lookup yields CDR1 MGHRA and CDR2 YSYEKL. The CDR3 loop reads CASSHPGGGDIYEQYF. CDR3 bases: TGCGCCAGCAGCCACCCCGGCGGGGGGGATATCTACGAGCAGTACTTC.

The chain carries TRBV29-1 and TRBJ2-3; D is uncertain. V shed 0 bases and J shed 3 bases, with 16 bases lying between them. CDR3 size: 16 residues. In germline, CDR1 is SQVTM, CDR2 ANQGSEA. The CDR3 protein is CSVEDLGISRTDTQYF. DNA for the CDR3: TGCAGCGTTGAAGATCTGGGCATCTCGCGAACAGATACGCAGTATTTT.

The chain employs TRBV5-1 and TRBJ2-7; TRBD2 matches 8 bases. The CDR3 has 17 residues. Germline lookup yields CDR1 SGHRS and CDR2 YFSETQ. The V segment lost 4 bases and the J segment 0 bases; nucleotides outside the gene matches: 12. The CDR3 loop reads CASSDTSGPYSSYEQYF. The DNA for the CDR3 is TGCGCCAGCAGCGACACTAGCGGACCCTATAGCTCCTACGAGCAGTACTTC.

V gene TRBV4-3 combines with J gene TRBJ1-3; tentatively, D is TRBD1 (5 bases). CDR1 LGHNA and CDR2 YSLEER come from the germline V gene. Trimming took 1 base from V and 5 from J, leaving 18 bases between them. CDR3 length: 17 residues. CDR3 DNA: TGCGCCAGCAGCCAAGCACAGGCCCAAACAAAACGAAACACCATATATTTT. Translating it yields CASSQAQAQTKRNTIYF.

J is TRBJ2-2 and V is TRBV9; 10 nucleotides agree with TRBD2. The CDR3 consists of 16 residues. From germline, CDR1 is SGDLS and CDR2 YYNGEE. Trimming took 4 bases from V and 4 from J; bases not matched to a gene: 7. CDR3 coding DNA: TGTGCCAGCAGCAGGGAAAGCGGGGGGGGCACCGGGGAGCTGTTTTTT. Its translation is CASSRESGGGTGELFF.

The rearrangement links TRBV25-1 to TRBJ2-3; TRBD1 is a possible D gene (7 bases). Trimming stripped 6 bases from V and 5 bases from J, with 15 bases between. Germline CDR1 MGHDK, CDR2 SYGVNS. The CDR3 contains 14 residues. The CDR3 loop reads CASSGGGARDTQYF. In nucleotides, the CDR3 is TGTGCCAGCAGCGGAGGGGGCGCCCGAGATACGCAGTATTTT.

The chain combines TRBV11-2 with TRBJ1-4, with D unresolved. The CDR3 loop spans 14 amino acids. CDR1 SGHAT and CDR2 FQNNGV come from the germline V gene. The V end lost 5 bases, the J end lost 6 bases, and 13 bases lay between the germline ends. The CDR3 loop is CASSPRRLDEKLFF. In DNA form, the CDR3 reads TGTGCCAGCAGCCCGAGGCGGCTGGATGAAAAACTGTTTTTT. The variable domain in full, with the rest retrieved from reference TRBV11-2 and TRBJ1-4, is EAGVAQSPRYKIIEKRQSVAFWCNPISGHATLYWYQQILGQGPKLLIQFQNNGVVDDSQLPKDRFSAERLKGVDSTLKIQPAKLEDSAVYLCASSPRRLDEKLFFGSGTQLSVL.

The chain employs TRBV6-1 and TRBJ2-4; 7 nucleotides match TRBD1. Germline V gene lookup returns CDR1 MNHNS and CDR2 SASEGT. J lost 0 bases, V lost 3 bases, and 5 bases had no gene match. This CDR3 spans 16 amino acids. CDR3 in DNA: TGTGCCAGCAGTGACCCGGGACAGAGAGCCAAAAACATTCAGTACTTC. This encodes CASSDPGQRAKNIQYF.

V usage is TRBV4-2 and J usage is TRBJ2-5, with 7 positions matching TRBD1. The germline gives CDR1 LGHNA, CDR2 YNFKEQ. The CDR3 runs 15 residues. Losses at the gene ends were 0 bases for V and 2 bases for J; bases not matched to a gene: 3. CDR3 DNA sequence: TGTGCCAGCAGCCAAGAGTTCAGGGGGCAAGAGACCCAGTACTTC. It is translated as CASSQEFRGQETQYF.

The V and J genes are TRBV13 and TRBJ2-2; 8 nucleotides match TRBD1. This CDR3 spans 15 amino acids. V lost 5 bases to trimming and J lost 3 bases; unmatched junction nucleotides: 5. The germline V gene has CDR1 PRHDT and CDR2 FYEKMQ (reference sequence). Here the CDR3 DNA reads TGTGCCAGCAGCGCTGGGACAGGATACACCGGGGAGCTGTTTTTT. Protein: CASSAGTGYTGELFF.

The rearrangement links TRBV13 to TRBJ1-2; D possibly corresponds to TRBD1 (6 bases). Germline CDR1 is PRHDT and CDR2 is FYEKMQ (reference sequence). The CDR3 length is 13 residues. Trimming took 6 bases from V and 7 from J, leaving 15 bases between them. Here the CDR3 reads CASRQGRESGYTF. The CDR3 DNA follows: TGTGCCAGCAGGCAGGGGCGCGAGAGTGGCTACACCTTC.

V and J are TRBV7-3 and TRBJ2-1; D is uncertain. The CDR3 has 15 amino acids. V lost 6 bases and J lost 5, with 17 bases in between. Germline V gene lookup returns CDR1 SGHTA and CDR2 FQGTGA. The DNA for the CDR3 is TGTGCCAGCAGTATGGCCGGAGAGGTCCACAATGAGCAGTTCTTC. Protein product: CASSMAGEVHNEQFF.

The rearrangement links TRBV30 to TRBJ2-2, with TRBD2 identical over 7 bases. The CDR3 sequence is 14 residues long. From germline, CDR1 is GTSNPN and CDR2 SVGIG (reference sequence). Losses at the gene ends were 0 bases for V and 6 bases for J; bases not matched to a gene: 4. The chain's CDR3 is CAWSVLLASGELFF. CDR3 coding DNA: TGTGCCTGGAGTGTGCTACTAGCGTCCGGGGAGCTGTTTTTT.

This clone appeared once. The chain has TRBV4-1 and TRBJ2-7; 8 nucleotides agree with TRBD1. V shed 2 bases, J shed 4 bases, and the junction held 10 bases outside the gene matches. The CDR3 loop spans 16 amino acids. Germline V gene lookup returns CDR1 MGHRA and CDR2 YSYEKL. The DNA for the CDR3 is TGCGCCAGCAGCCAACCCGGCCGGGACAGGCATTACGAGCAGTACTTC. It is translated as CASSQPGRDRHYEQYF.

The genes are TRBV7-9 and TRBJ2-3, with D uncertain. V was cut by 4 bases and J by 3 bases, with 8 bases left in between. The germline V gene has CDR1 SEHNR and CDR2 FQNEAQ (reference sequence). The CDR3 totals 13 residues. In nucleotides, the CDR3 is TGTGCCAGCAGCTCGACACAGACAGATACGCAGTATTTT. It encodes CASSSTQTDTQYF.

The rearrangement uses TRBV15 and TRBJ1-1; D is perhaps TRBD1 (5 bases). The CDR3 length is 13 residues. CDR1 is LNHNV, CDR2 YYDKDF, per germline (reference sequence). V lost 0 bases to trimming and J lost 6 bases, with 8 bases between them. The CDR3: CATSRDPTAEAFF. The CDR3 nucleotides read TGTGCCACCAGCAGAGACCCGACAGCTGAAGCTTTCTTT.

This clone was seen only a few times. The gene calls are TRBV7-9 and TRBJ2-7; D perhaps matches TRBD1 (5 bases). Deletions cut 6 bases from V and 5 bases from J, with 29 bases between. The CDR3 sequence is 18 residues long. CDR1 is SEHNR and CDR2 is FQNEAQ in the germline V gene (reference sequence). CDR3 sequence: CASSLFTWWQGNYDEQYF. The DNA for the CDR3 is TGTGCCAGCAGTCTTTTTACCTGGTGGCAGGGAAATTACGACGAGCAGTACTTC. The full variable domain, its missing parts supplied by reference TRBV7-9 and TRBJ2-7, is DTGVSQNPRHKITKRGQNVTFRCDPISEHNRLYWYRQTLGQGPEFLTYFQNEAQLEKSRLLSDRFSAERPKGSFSTLEIQRTEQGDSAMYLCASSLFTWWQGNYDEQYFGPGTRLTVT.

The gene calls are TRBV6-1 and TRBJ2-1; possibly TRBD2 for D (6 bases). V was shortened by 3 bases and J by 0 bases, with 6 bases between the two germline ends. The CDR3 contains 14 residues. Germline CDR1 MNHNS, CDR2 SASEGT. The CDR3 nucleotides read TGTGCCAGCAGTGAGACTAGCTCCTACAATGAGCAGTTCTTC. The encoded protein is CASSETSSYNEQFF.

V and J are TRBV7-9 and TRBJ2-4; tentatively, D is TRBD2 (7 bases). The length of the CDR3 is 13 residues. CDR1 and CDR2 (germline): SEHNR, FQNEAQ (reference sequence). The germline V and J ends were trimmed by 8 bases and 1 base, with 9 bases remaining between them. Written as DNA, the CDR3 is TGTGCCAGCGAGGGGGGGGCCAAAAACATTCAGTACTTC. Amino acid sequence: CASEGGAKNIQYF.